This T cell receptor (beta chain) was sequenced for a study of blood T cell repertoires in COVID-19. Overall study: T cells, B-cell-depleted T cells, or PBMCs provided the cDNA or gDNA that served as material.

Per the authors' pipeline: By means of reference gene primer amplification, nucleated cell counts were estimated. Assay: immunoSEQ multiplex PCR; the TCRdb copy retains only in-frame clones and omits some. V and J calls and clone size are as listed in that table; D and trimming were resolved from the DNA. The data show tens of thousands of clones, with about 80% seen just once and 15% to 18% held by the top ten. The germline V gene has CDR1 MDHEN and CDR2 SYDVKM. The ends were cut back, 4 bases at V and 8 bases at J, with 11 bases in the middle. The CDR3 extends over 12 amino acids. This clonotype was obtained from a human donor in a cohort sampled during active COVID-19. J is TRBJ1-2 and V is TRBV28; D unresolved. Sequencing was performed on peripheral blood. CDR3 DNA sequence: TGTGCCAGCAGTTCCTCGGGGTCAGGCTACACCTTC. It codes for CASSSSGSGYTF.